The 30 T cell receptor beta chains below were found in one sample sequenced in a study of identical twins. Each CDR3 protein gets one entry after TCRdb re-called the 5' RACE reads with MiXCR. The sample holds hundreds of thousands of distinct CDR3 sequences, approximately 18% seen once. The data were also submitted as part of a second study, on T cells expressing NK-cell markers.

What was sequenced was PBMCs. The receptors stem from a woman between 18 and 29 years old in good health.

The J gene is TRBJ2-2, the V gene TRBV7-9, with 12 bases matching TRBD2. The CDR3 runs to 16 residues. Germline V gene data show CDR1 as SEHNR and CDR2 as FQNEAQ (reference sequence). V lost 3 bases and J lost 2; bases outside the gene matches: 1. CDR3 sequence: CASSLTSGGNTGELFF. In nucleotides, the CDR3 is TGTGCCAGCAGCTTGACTAGCGGGGGAAACACCGGGGAGCTGTTTTTT.

With respect to this clonotype: One junction end does not reproduce the germline sequence, and a read error may be involved. The rearrangement joins TRBV7-7 to TRBJ2-3; 7 bases agree with TRBD1. The CDR3 extends over 16 amino acids. CDR1 is SSHAT and CDR2 is FNYEAQ in the germline V gene (reference sequence). The CDR3 sequence: CASSPGQRLFTDTQYF. Written as DNA, the CDR3 is TGTGCTAGCAGCCCGGGACAGAGACTCTTCACAGATACGCAGTATTTT.

The gene calls are TRBV5-4 and TRBJ2-5; 7 bases line up with TRBD1. The CDR3 has 13 amino acids. Trimming removed 4 bases from V and 5 bases from J; junction bases left unmatched: 5. CDR1 and CDR2 (germline): SGHNT, YYREEE (reference sequence). The DNA for the CDR3 is TGTGCCAGCAGCGCAAACAGGGGTGAGACCCAGTACTTC. This gives the protein CASSANRGETQYF. Drawing the rest from reference TRBV5-4 and TRBJ2-5, the complete variable domain is ETGVTQSPTHLIKTRGQQVTLRCSSQSGHNTVSWYQQALGQGPQFIFQYYREEENGRGNFPPRFSGLQFPNYSSELNVNALELDDSALYLCASSANRGETQYFGPGTRLLVL.

Here the CDR3 reads CASSLGGGNLNTGELFF. The CDR3 DNA sequence: TGTGCCAGCAGCTTAGGAGGGGGCAATTTGAACACCGGGGAGCTGTTTTTT. This chain uses TRBV7-9 with TRBJ2-2, with 7 bases that match TRBD1. V trimming: 1 base; J trimming: 1 base; junction bases outside the gene matches: 6. This CDR3 region has 17 residues. From germline, CDR1 is SEHNR and CDR2 FQNEAQ (reference sequence).

This clonotype was seen more than once but under ten times. The genes are TRBV6-1 and TRBJ2-7; either TRBD1 or TRBD2 may supply D (7 bases each). Trimming stripped 2 bases from V and 4 bases from J, with 15 bases between. CDR3 length: 15 amino acids. Germline-derived CDR1 and CDR2 are MNHNS and SASEGT. CDR3 in amino acids: CASSEWEGAIYEQYF. CDR3 coding DNA: TGTGCCAGCAGTGAATGGGAGGGGGCAATATACGAGCAGTACTTC.

The CDR3 spells CAISNPTRVGETQYF. Here the CDR3 DNA reads TGTGCCATCAGTAACCCAACCAGGGTCGGGGAGACCCAGTACTTC. This rearrangement joins TRBV10-3 to TRBJ2-5, with D perhaps TRBD1 (5 bases). This CDR3 spans 15 amino acids. The germline V gene encodes CDR1 ENHRY and CDR2 SYGVKD. V gave up 5 bases and J gave up 5 bases, with 18 bases separating them.

The V and J genes are TRBV7-9 and TRBJ2-1; 9 positions agree with TRBD1. CDR3 length: 14 amino acids. After removal of 2 bases from V and 13 bases from J, the junction contained 9 bases not matched to a gene. In germline, CDR1 is SEHNR, CDR2 FQNEAQ (reference sequence). The CDR3 sequence is CASSLIGTGLYQFF. The CDR3 nucleotides are TGTGCCAGCAGCTTAATAGGGACAGGGCTCTATCAGTTCTTC.

This clonotype occurred once. V gene TRBV7-9 combines with J gene TRBJ2-7; 9 bases line up with TRBD2. Germline V gives CDR1 SEHNR, CDR2 FQNEAQ (reference sequence). CDR3 length: 15 residues. The V gene end was trimmed by 4 bases and the J gene end by 3 bases; junction bases not matched to a gene: 7. The CDR3 reads CASSSGTSPFYEQYF. The DNA for the CDR3 is TGTGCCAGCAGCTCCGGGACTAGCCCATTCTACGAGCAGTACTTC.

The gene calls are TRBV29-1 and TRBJ2-7; the match to TRBD2 covers 11 bases. The CDR3 is 13 residues long. The germline gives CDR1 SQVTM, CDR2 ANQGSEA. V trimming: 6 bases; J trimming: 5 bases; junction bases outside the gene matches: 6. CDR3 amino acids: CSVRLAGLDEQYF. CDR3 sequence (DNA): TGCAGCGTCCGACTAGCGGGACTCGACGAGCAGTACTTC.

The table lists this clonotype with a few counts. The chain is built from TRBV6-4 and TRBJ2-6; possibly TRBD1 for D (6 bases). The CDR3 extends over 16 amino acids. CDR1 is MRHNA, CDR2 SNTAGT, per germline. Trimming stripped 3 bases from V and 0 bases from J, with 9 bases between. The CDR3 reads CASSEDSSSGANVLTF. In DNA form, the CDR3 reads TGTGCCAGCAGTGAGGACAGCAGCTCTGGGGCCAACGTCCTGACTTTC.

This clonotype was seen a few times. V usage is TRBV3-1 and J usage is TRBJ2-4, with D perhaps matching TRBD1 (5 bases). The germline CDR1 and CDR2 sequences are LGHDT and YNNKEL (reference sequence). The CDR3 is 14 amino acids. V lost 1 base and J lost 2, with 6 bases in between. The DNA for the CDR3 is TGTGCCAGCAGCCAAGCAGGGTCCAAAAACATTCAGTACTTC. This encodes CASSQAGSKNIQYF.

The chain uses TRBV7-2 and TRBJ2-1, with a weak D call TRBD2 (5 bases). Per the germline V gene, CDR1 is SGHTA and CDR2 is FQGNSA. V was clipped by 3 bases and J by 6 bases, with 12 bases between them. The CDR3 runs to 14 residues. The CDR3 nucleotides read TGTGCCAGCAGCTTCGCGGGTGGCTCCAATGAGCAGTTCTTC. Translated, it gives CASSFAGGSNEQFF.

The chain is built from TRBV5-4 and TRBJ1-1; D is unclear. Looked up from germline, CDR1 is SGHNT and CDR2 is YYREEE (reference sequence). The CDR3 runs 15 residues. V gave up 0 bases and J gave up 0 bases, with 9 bases separating them. The CDR3 DNA sequence: TGTGCCAGCAGCTTGGGGGTTTCGGTGAACACTGAAGCTTTCTTT. This encodes CASSLGVSVNTEAFF.

The chain uses TRBV5-1 and TRBJ1-1; 7 nucleotides align to TRBD1. The CDR3 loop spans 15 amino acids. J gave up 1 base and V 3 bases, and 6 bases lay outside the gene matches. Germline V gene lookup returns CDR1 SGHRS and CDR2 YFSETQ. CDR3 protein: CASSSSGGTNTEAFF. The DNA for the CDR3 is TGCGCCAGCAGCTCCTCAGGGGGAACGAACACTGAAGCTTTCTTT.

This clonotype was detected only a few times. The rearrangement joins TRBV20-1 to TRBJ2-2; D unclear. The CDR3 length is 11 residues. Germline CDR1 is DFQATT and CDR2 is SNEGSKA (reference sequence). V lost 4 bases to trimming and J lost 1 base, with 1 base between them. CDR3 protein: CSAKNTGELFF. DNA of the CDR3: TGCAGTGCTAAGAACACCGGGGAGCTGTTTTTT.

This clonotype has more than one count but fewer than ten. This rearrangement joins TRBV20-1 to TRBJ2-5; possible D gene TRBD1, 6 bases. This CDR3 contains 13 residues. Germline assignment: CDR1 DFQATT and CDR2 SNEGSKA (reference sequence). Trimming shortened V by 4 bases and J by 0 bases, and 9 bases separated the two germline ends. The CDR3 DNA reads as TGCAGTGCTATCCGGGACAACCAAGAGACCCAGTACTTC. It translates to CSAIRDNQETQYF.

The chain is built from TRBV12-3 or TRBV12-4 and TRBJ1-2; tentatively, D is TRBD1 (5 bases). V lost 7 bases and J 4 bases, leaving 13 bases between the germline ends. The CDR3 is 13 residues long. CDR3 sequence: CASMSRAFYGYTF. The CDR3 DNA reads as TGTGCCAGCATGAGCAGGGCTTTCTATGGCTACACCTTC.

In this sample, this clonotype turned up a few times. The V call is TRBV20-1, the J call TRBJ2-4, with D tentatively TRBD1 or TRBD2 (5 bases each). The CDR3 is 13 residues long. The germline V gene encodes CDR1 DFQATT and CDR2 SNEGSKA (reference sequence). Trimming removed 5 bases from V and 6 bases from J, with 14 bases in between. The CDR3 coding sequence is TGCAGTGCTTTGGAGGCGCAGGGAAACATTCAGTACTTC. Translated: CSALEAQGNIQYF.

The sample holds a few counts of this clonotype. The rearrangement links TRBV7-9 to TRBJ2-1; D remains unclear. There are 14 residues in the CDR3. Per the germline V gene, CDR1 is SEHNR and CDR2 is FQNEAQ (reference sequence). Trimming left V 5 bases short and J 8 bases short, with 16 bases between. The CDR3: CASSIRTSWDEQFF. CDR3 DNA sequence: TGTGCCAGCAGCATAAGGACCAGCTGGGATGAGCAGTTCTTC.

This clonotype was detected only a few times. V usage is TRBV5-5 and J usage is TRBJ2-7, with 8 bases lining up with TRBD1. CDR1 and CDR2 (germline): SGHKS, YYEKEE (reference sequence). CDR3 size: 14 residues. The V gene end was trimmed by 5 bases and the J gene end by 4 bases; junction bases not matched to a gene: 8. The CDR3 sequence is CASSRGTGRYEQYF. CDR3 DNA: TGTGCCAGCAGTCGTGGGACAGGTCGGTACGAGCAGTACTTC.

This clonotype was seen a handful of times. The chain employs TRBV2 and TRBJ2-7; 10 bases are shared with TRBD2. The V and J ends lost 5 bases and 5 bases, in that order; junction bases with no gene match: 15. Per germline, CDR1 SNHLY and CDR2 FYNNEI. This CDR3 has 17 amino acids. DNA for the CDR3: TGTGCCAGCAGTATCCAGGGTCTAGCGGGAGATACCCACGAGCAGTACTTC. It translates to CASSIQGLAGDTHEQYF.

Only a few counts were recorded for this clonotype. The chain is built from TRBV9 and TRBJ1-2; no clear D gene. Germline values: CDR1 SGDLS, CDR2 YYNGEE. The CDR3 spans 12 residues. V shed 0 bases and J shed 4 bases, with 4 bases lying between them. CDR3 region: CASSVDFYGYTF. As DNA, the CDR3 is TGTGCCAGCAGCGTAGATTTCTATGGCTACACCTTC.

This clonotype has a handful of counts. The V and J genes are TRBV7-8 and TRBJ1-6; D gene unclear. Germline V gene lookup returns CDR1 SGHVS and CDR2 FQNEAQ. This CDR3 has 16 amino acids. The V end was cut by 6 bases, the J end by 5 bases, with 17 bases between. CDR3 in amino acids: CASRLRAPFNNSPLHF. Here the CDR3 DNA reads TGTGCCAGCAGGCTTCGGGCGCCGTTCAATAATTCACCCCTCCACTTT.

The J gene is TRBJ2-5, the V gene TRBV7-2; no reliable D call. The V and J ends lost 2 bases and 4 bases respectively, with 8 bases between them. CDR1 is SGHTA, CDR2 FQGNSA, per germline. CDR3 size: 13 residues. CDR3 sequence: CASSLMAVETQYF. CDR3 in DNA: TGTGCCAGCAGCTTAATGGCAGTAGAGACCCAGTACTTC.

J is TRBJ2-1 and V is TRBV19; 12 bases are a match to TRBD2. The CDR3 loop spans 15 amino acids. V was clipped by 7 bases and J by 2 bases; unmatched bases: 3. Germline V gene data show CDR1 as LNHDA and CDR2 as SQIVND (reference sequence). CDR3 sequence reads: CASIPSGRAYNEQFF. For the CDR3, the DNA is TGTGCCAGTATTCCTAGCGGGAGGGCCTACAATGAGCAGTTCTTC.

This clonotype was counted a few times. The chain links TRBV6-1 to TRBJ2-2; 11 bases match TRBD2. J was trimmed by 5 bases and V by 7 bases; bases with no gene match: 15. The CDR3 totals 18 residues. Germline V CDR1 and CDR2: MNHNS, SASEGT. CDR3 sequence reads: CASTQMASGRTGTGELFF. CDR3 bases: TGTGCCAGCACCCAAATGGCTAGCGGGAGGACGGGGACCGGGGAGCTGTTTTTT.

CDR3 amino acids: CASSRSDYNEQFF. CDR3 bases: TGTGCCAGCAGTCGCTCGGACTACAATGAGCAGTTCTTC. The chain carries TRBV12-3 or TRBV12-4 and TRBJ2-1, with D uncertain. V gave up 5 bases and J gave up 3 bases, with 8 bases separating them. The CDR3 is 13 amino acids.

This clonotype was found many times. This chain connects TRBV5-6 to TRBJ2-1, with 8 bases identical to TRBD2. V lost 0 bases and J lost 10; bases outside the gene matches: 3. The CDR3 loop spans 13 amino acids. The germline CDR1 and CDR2 sequences are SGHDT and YYEEEE. The CDR3 nucleotides read TGTGCCAGCAGCTTGGTACTAGCGGAAGAGCAGTTCTTC. Protein: CASSLVLAEEQFF.

This clonotype was seen only a few times. The V call is TRBV12-3 or TRBV12-4, the J call TRBJ1-2, with D unclear. V dropped 5 bases and J dropped 8 bases, with 12 bases sitting between them. The CDR3 covers 12 residues. The DNA for the CDR3 is TGTGCCAGCAGTGGGAGGGTTCAGGGCTACACCTTC. This encodes CASSGRVQGYTF.

The chain recombines TRBV12-3 or TRBV12-4 with TRBJ2-1; 9 bases agree with TRBD1. This CDR3 comprises 16 residues. V dropped 6 bases and J dropped 8; count of bases not matched to a gene: 14. In nucleotides, the CDR3 is TGTGCCAGCAGATTCGCTACCGGGACAGGGAACGATGAGCAGTTCTTC. It is translated as CASRFATGTGNDEQFF.